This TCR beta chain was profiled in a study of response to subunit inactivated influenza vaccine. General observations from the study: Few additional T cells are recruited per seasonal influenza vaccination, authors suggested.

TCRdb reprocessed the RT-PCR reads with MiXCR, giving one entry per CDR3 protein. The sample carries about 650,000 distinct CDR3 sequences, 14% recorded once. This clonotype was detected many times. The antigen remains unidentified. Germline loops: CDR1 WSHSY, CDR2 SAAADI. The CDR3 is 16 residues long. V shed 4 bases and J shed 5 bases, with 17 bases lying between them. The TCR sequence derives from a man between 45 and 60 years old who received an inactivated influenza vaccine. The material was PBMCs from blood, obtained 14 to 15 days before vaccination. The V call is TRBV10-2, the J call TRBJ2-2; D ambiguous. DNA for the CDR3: TGCGCCAGCAGTGGTTCGGCACTCCAAGGAACCGGGGAGCTGTTTTTT. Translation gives CASSGSALQGTGELFF.